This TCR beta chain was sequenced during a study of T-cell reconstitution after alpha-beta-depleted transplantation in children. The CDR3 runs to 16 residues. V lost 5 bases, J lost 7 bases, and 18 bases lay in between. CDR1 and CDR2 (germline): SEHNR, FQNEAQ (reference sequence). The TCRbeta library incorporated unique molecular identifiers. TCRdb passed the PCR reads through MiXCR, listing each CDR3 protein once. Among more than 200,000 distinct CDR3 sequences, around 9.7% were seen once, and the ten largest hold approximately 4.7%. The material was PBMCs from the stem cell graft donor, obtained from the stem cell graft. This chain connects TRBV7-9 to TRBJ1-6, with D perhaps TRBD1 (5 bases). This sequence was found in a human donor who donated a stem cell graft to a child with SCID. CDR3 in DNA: TGTGCCAGCAGCCAGGCGGGGGGACCGGAGAATTCACCCCTCCACTTT. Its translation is CASSQAGGPENSPLHF.